The clone carrying this T cell receptor beta chain occurred a few times. Its antigen is not known. The sample belongs to a study of T cells after yellow fever vaccination. In making TCR cDNA, 5'RACE template switching added a universal primer site and UMIs to it. In TCRdb, the 5' RACE reads were re-called with MiXCR into one record per CDR3 protein. The repertoire includes 450,000 to 550,000 distinct CDR3 sequences, roughly 22% of them detected once, and approximately 15% sits in the top ten. Study observations and caveats: Primary-vaccination clones mostly resurfaced post-booster (nearly 97% CD4, around 88% CD8). Peak timing came faster in the weaker secondary response, day 5 versus 15.

V shed 4 bases and J 1 base; nucleotides not matched to a gene: 4. Per germline, CDR1 SEHNR and CDR2 FQNEAQ (reference sequence). This CDR3 is built from 14 residues. The sample consisted of PBMCs, taken 20 to 25 days after the first yellow fever vaccination. The V gene is TRBV7-9, the J gene TRBJ2-7, with 7 bases identical to TRBD1. The TCR was taken from a man younger than 30 who received the YFV17D yellow fever vaccine. CDR3: CASSSRDRSYEQYF. CDR3 coding DNA: TGTGCCAGCAGCTCCCGGGACAGATCCTACGAGCAGTACTTC.